A single sample gave rise to the 7 T cell receptor beta chains below, sequenced in a study of PD-1 blockade in classical Hodgkin lymphoma. The repertoire was sequenced with immunoSEQ multiplex PCR; TCRdb's copy has only in-frame clones and lacks some. This table has approximately 44,000 clones, roughly 69% appearing once. The sample's time point: cycle 4 day 1 (C4D1), after five to seven weeks of nivolumab. Each and every patient relapsed after autologous stem cell transplantation, and patients got differing brentuximab vedotin exposure. This material consisted of peripheral blood mononuclear cells (PBMCs), taken before the fourth cycle of nivolumab. These receptors all come from a human donor with classical Hodgkin lymphoma.

This clone occurred once. The J gene is TRBJ2-3, the V gene TRBV19; no clear D. The CDR3 runs to 13 residues. Germline assignment: CDR1 LNHDA and CDR2 SQIVND (reference sequence). Trimming took off 6 bases at V and 10 bases at J, with 17 bases between the two ends. As DNA, the CDR3 is TGTGCCAGTAGATATGGAATTACCGATCCGCAGTATTTT. This sequence encodes CASRYGITDPQYF.

The chain uses TRBV4-3 and TRBJ2-3; a possible D gene is TRBD2 (6 bases). The CDR3 has 15 residues. V was cut by 1 base and J by 0 bases, with 8 bases left in between. Germline V gene sequence: CDR1 LGHNA, CDR2 YSLEER. CDR3 loop: CASSQAGTSTDTQYF. The CDR3 region has the DNA TGCGCCAGCAGCCAAGCCGGGACTAGCACAGATACGCAGTATTTT.

The chain joins TRBV4-1 to TRBJ2-7; 8 bases agree with TRBD2. Germline V gene sequence: CDR1 MGHRA, CDR2 YSYEKL. Germline trimming cut 2 bases from V and 0 bases from J; bases unmatched to any gene: 9. The CDR3 runs to 17 residues. The CDR3: CASSQLYPGGGSYEQYF. CDR3 in DNA: TGCGCCAGCAGCCAACTCTACCCGGGAGGGGGCTCCTACGAGCAGTACTTC.

The chain joins TRBV7-9 to TRBJ2-7; 9 nucleotides agree with TRBD1. The germline CDR1 and CDR2 sequences are SEHNR and FQNEAQ (reference sequence). The CDR3 runs 15 residues. V shed 6 bases and J 3 bases; nucleotides not matched to a gene: 9. The chain's CDR3 is CASSKTGTGLYEQYF. The CDR3 nucleotides are TGTGCCAGCAGTAAGACCGGGACAGGGCTCTACGAGCAGTACTTC.

The chain is built from TRBV6-6 and TRBJ1-2; D may be TRBD1 (5 bases). Germline CDR1 and CDR2: MNHNY and SVGAGI (reference sequence). The CDR3 runs to 12 residues. The V end was cut by 5 bases, the J end by 9 bases, with 13 bases between. CDR3 nucleotides: TGTGCCAGCAGTCCTCAGGACATAAGCTACACCTTC. Its protein is CASSPQDISYTF.

This chain uses TRBV7-6 with TRBJ2-7; TRBD2 matches at 9 bases. V shed 1 base, J shed 3 bases, and the junction held 10 bases outside the gene matches. The CDR3 is 17 residues long. CDR1 and CDR2 from the germline V gene are SGHVS and FNYEAQ. The CDR3 protein is CASSLGTVAGAHYEQYF. As DNA, the CDR3 is TGTGCCAGCAGCTTAGGAACAGTAGCGGGGGCCCACTACGAGCAGTACTTC.

This chain uses TRBV9 with TRBJ2-4; TRBD1 or TRBD2 may be the D gene (5 bases each). The CDR3 has 15 amino acids. Germline V CDR1 and CDR2: SGDLS, YYNGEE. V lost 1 base, J lost 6 bases, and 14 bases lay in between. CDR3 bases: TGTGCCAGCAGCGTATACGGGGAAGGGGTAAACATTCAGTACTTC. Translating it yields CASSVYGEGVNIQYF.